This T cell receptor (beta chain) was obtained from a study of regulatory and conventional T cells in RAG deficiency. Study observations and caveats: Treg unique TCR beta sequences were 90 to 100-fold fewer in Omenn syndrome and CID/AS patients than controls. In Omenn syndrome, Treg and Tconv repertoires overlapped >90%. Control T-cell subsets had markedly higher Shannon entropy and lower Simpson indices than RAG-deficient patients.

In the case of this clone: Its specificity is not known.

TCRdb's table, derived via immunoSEQ multiplex PCR, lists solely in-frame clones and lacks some. The table has 34,000 or so clones, approximately 89% seen once. V was cut by 4 bases and J by 1 base, with 6 bases left in between. This CDR3 is built from 13 residues. The same sample was also studied in work on regulatory T cells. From that report: Primers: 52 TRBV forward and 13 TRBJ reverse. Skewed V and J usage and few unique V-J pairs marked patient repertoires, most in Tregs.

The chain employs TRBV7-1 and TRBJ2-3; D tentatively reads TRBD1 or TRBD2 (5 bases each). TRBV7-1 counts as an open reading frame of uncertain function. The sequence came from a human donor in good health. The sequenced sample was CD8+ T cells sorted from blood. CDR3 nucleotide sequence: TGTGCCAGCAGCTTGGGGGGCACAGATACGCAGTATTTT. It codes for CASSLGGTDTQYF.